The 4 T cell receptor beta chains presented below share a single source sample, sequenced in a study of OX40 agonist ivuxolimab in advanced cancers. Assay: immunoSEQ multiplex PCR; the TCRdb copy retains only in-frame clones and omits some. The table lists 40,000 to 55,000 clones, approximately 90% of them singletons. The specimen was CD4+ or CD8+ T cells sorted from blood, collected in a trial of the OX40 agonist ivuxolimab. The source of these receptors is an adult with an advanced solid tumor such as melanoma, head and neck, liver or kidney cancer.

V and J are TRBV4-2 and TRBJ2-1, with 14 bases aligning to TRBD2. The CDR3 contains 16 residues. CDR1 and CDR2 from the germline V gene are LGHNA and YNFKEQ. Trimming removed 0 bases from V and 6 bases from J; junction bases left unmatched: 1. The CDR3 region is CASSQEGLAGVNEQFF. The CDR3 coding sequence is TGTGCCAGCAGCCAAGAGGGACTAGCGGGAGTCAATGAGCAGTTCTTC.

The table lists this clone with a count of one. As DNA, the CDR3 is TGCGCCAGCAGCTTGGAAGCAGGGCGATATGGCTACACCTTC. This gives the protein CASSLEAGRYGYTF. J is TRBJ1-2 and V is TRBV5-1, with D possibly being TRBD1 (5 bases). The CDR3 spans 14 residues. V gave up 0 bases and J gave up 5 bases, with 11 bases separating them. Per the germline V gene, CDR1 is SGHRS and CDR2 is YFSETQ.

This rearrangement joins TRBV30 to TRBJ2-7; 14 bases match TRBD2. This CDR3 region has 18 residues. V gave up 2 bases and J gave up 5 bases; unmatched junction bases: 14. Germline CDR1 reads GTSNPN; CDR2 reads SVGIG (reference sequence). The CDR3 is CAWSIRLSRTSGRNEQYF. CDR3 DNA: TGTGCCTGGAGTATAAGACTTTCCCGGACTAGCGGGAGGAACGAGCAGTACTTC.

The chain has TRBV18 and TRBJ1-5; possibly TRBD1 for D (6 bases). Germline CDR1 reads KGHSH; CDR2 reads LQKENI. CDR3 length equals 14 residues. Trimming shortened V by 2 bases and J by 5 bases, and 10 bases separated the two germline ends. This CDR3 reads CASSPRAGDQPQHF. The DNA for the CDR3 is TGTGCCAGCTCACCAAGGGCAGGGGATCAGCCCCAGCATTTT. The whole variable domain, filled in from reference TRBV18 and TRBJ1-5, reads NAGVMQNPRHLVRRRGQEARLRCSPMKGHSHVYWYRQLPEEGLKFMVYLQKENIIDESGMPKERFSAEFPKEGPSILRIQQVVRGDSAAYFCASSPRAGDQPQHFGDGTRLSIL.